The source of this TCR beta chain is a study of blood T cell repertoires in COVID-19. V shed 4 bases and J shed 15 bases, with 17 bases lying between them. This CDR3 region has 12 residues. CDR1 is SGHRS and CDR2 is YFSETQ in the germline V gene. Only in-frame clones appear in the TCRdb table, and some are missing; sequencing was by immunoSEQ multiplex PCR. The sample records over 100,000 clones, roughly 86% being singletons. The source material was peripheral blood. The sequence came from a man between 35 and 55 years old with acute or convalescent COVID-19. This chain joins TRBV5-1 and TRBJ2-1, with D maybe TRBD1 (6 bases). DNA of the CDR3: TGCGCCAGCAGCCCCCAGGGGACATATCGGTTCTTC. Protein: CASSPQGTYRFF.